The 20 T cell receptor beta chains in this list originate from one sample, sequenced in a study of T cells in Graves' hyperthyroidism and ophthalmopathy. TCR beta CDR3 regions were amplified from RNA transcripts. A first-round RT-PCR of the TCR CDR3 used the HTBI primer set. TCRdb re-derived calls from the multiplex PCR reads in MiXCR, one entry per CDR3 protein. Of more than 500,000 distinct CDR3 sequences in the sample, around 15% are singletons; the top ten hold 3.8%. The sequenced sample was blood. All receptors derive from a woman aged 25-40 years with Graves' hyperthyroidism.

The chain joins TRBV11-2 to TRBJ2-1; 15 bases align to TRBD2. Losses at the gene ends were 5 bases for V and 9 bases for J; bases not matched to a gene: 5. The CDR3 contains 15 residues. Germline CDR1 SGHAT, CDR2 FQNNGV. This chain's CDR3 is CASSAPGLAGGEQFF. CDR3 nucleotides: TGTGCCAGCAGCGCTCCGGGACTAGCGGGGGGTGAGCAGTTCTTC. Variable domain in full (rest from reference TRBV11-2 and TRBJ2-1): EAGVAQSPRYKIIEKRQSVAFWCNPISGHATLYWYQQILGQGPKLLIQFQNNGVVDDSQLPKDRFSAERLKGVDSTLKIQPAKLEDSAVYLCASSAPGLAGGEQFFGPGTRLTVL.

In this sample, this clonotype turned up many times. V is TRBV28 and J is TRBJ2-7, with 7 bases aligning to TRBD1. V lost 10 bases and J lost 2; bases outside the gene matches: 8. The CDR3 spans 13 residues. Per the germline V gene, CDR1 is MDHEN and CDR2 is SYDVKM. DNA of the CDR3: TGTGCCACAGGGCAGGGGGTTACCTACGAGCAGTACTTC. Its translation is CATGQGVTYEQYF.

This clonotype was observed many times. The V and J genes are TRBV6-2 or TRBV6-3 and TRBJ2-2; a possible D gene is TRBD1 (5 bases). CDR1 and CDR2 from the germline V gene are MNHEY and SVGEGT. This CDR3 has 14 amino acids. V lost 4 bases to trimming and J lost 6 bases, with 12 bases between them. The CDR3 spells CASSFQQASGELFF. CDR3 DNA: TGTGCCAGCAGTTTTCAACAGGCGTCCGGGGAGCTGTTTTTT.

This clonotype has more than one count but fewer than ten. CDR3 nucleotides: TGCGCCAGCAGCCAAGTTGTGGGGATCCCTTCAATGGCCCAGTACTTC. It is translated as CASSQVVGIPSMAQYF. The rearrangement links TRBV4-1 to TRBJ2-5; D gene ambiguous. The CDR3 totals 16 residues. Germline CDR1 MGHRA, CDR2 YSYEKL. Trimming removed 1 base at V and 9 bases at J, with 21 bases between.

This clonotype was counted many times. An end of the junction does not agree with germline; a read error may underlie this. This chain links TRBV28 with TRBJ1-5; D is undetermined. The germline V gene encodes CDR1 MDHEN and CDR2 SYDVKM. The CDR3 runs 13 residues. As DNA, the CDR3 is TGTGTCAGCCATCGGGGATTCAATCAGCCCCAGCATTTT. This codes for CVSHRGFNQPQHF. Full variable domain (rest looked up from reference TRBV28 and TRBJ1-5): DVKVTQSSRYLVKRTGEKVFLECVQDMDHENMFWYRQDPGLGLRLIYFSYDVKMKEKGDIPEGYSVSREKKERFSLILESASTNQTSMYLCVSHRGFNQPQHFGDGTRLSIL.

There are many counts of this clonotype. V and J are TRBV7-2 and TRBJ2-5; 8 bases align to TRBD1. The J segment lost 4 bases and the V segment lost 4 bases, leaving 8 bases of the junction unmatched. The CDR3 sequence is 15 residues long. Germline loops: CDR1 SGHTA, CDR2 FQGNSA. CDR3 sequence: CASSSARTGRETQYF. The CDR3 DNA follows: TGTGCCAGCAGCTCCGCACGGACAGGGCGAGAGACCCAGTACTTC.

This clonotype was found many times. This rearrangement joins TRBV27 to TRBJ2-2; TRBD1 agrees at 9 bases. CDR1 is MNHEY, CDR2 SMNVEV, per germline (reference sequence). This CDR3 spans 16 amino acids. Trimming at V came to 6 bases and at J to 4 bases, leaving 9 bases not matched to a gene. The CDR3 reads CASSYTGGAGTGELFF. The CDR3 bases are TGTGCCAGCAGCTACACAGGGGGCGCCGGCACCGGGGAGCTGTTTTTT.

This chain joins TRBV10-3 and TRBJ2-1; 8 bases map to TRBD1. CDR1 and CDR2 (germline): ENHRY, SYGVKD. The CDR3 length is 13 residues. Unmatched junction bases numbered 4, after V lost 2 bases and J lost 10 bases. The CDR3 nucleotides are TGTGCCATCAGTGAGGACAGGGGCTGGGAGCAGTTCTTC. Its translation is CAISEDRGWEQFF.

This chain joins TRBV15 and TRBJ2-2, with 15 nucleotides matching TRBD2. V shed 0 bases and J 7 bases; nucleotides not matched to a gene: 3. The CDR3 length is 17 residues. The germline V gene encodes CDR1 LNHNV and CDR2 YYDKDF (reference sequence). The CDR3 DNA follows: TGTGCCACCAGCAGAGATAGGGGACTAGCGGGAGGCGGGGAGCTGTTTTTT. This codes for CATSRDRGLAGGGELFF.

This clonotype occurred many times. V gene TRBV7-8 combines with J gene TRBJ2-2, with no clear D. This CDR3 comprises 16 residues. Trimming pared 3 bases from V and 4 bases from J, leaving 15 bases between. Germline V gene lookup returns CDR1 SGHVS and CDR2 FQNEAQ. Here the CDR3 DNA reads TGTGCCAGCAGCTTTACGAACACCCCGAGCACCGGGGAGCTGTTTTTT. Its protein is CASSFTNTPSTGELFF.

This clonotype was picked up a small number of times. CDR3 sequence: CASSLDGGSSDEQFF. CDR3 nucleotides: TGCGCCAGCAGCTTGGATGGGGGCTCCAGTGATGAGCAGTTCTTC. J is TRBJ2-1 and V is TRBV5-1, with TRBD1 as a possible D gene (6 bases). Germline V gene data show CDR1 as SGHRS and CDR2 as YFSETQ. V shed 0 bases and J shed 8 bases, with 15 bases lying between them. The CDR3 length is 15 residues.

A few counts support this clonotype. V is TRBV20-1 and J is TRBJ2-7; 7 bases fit TRBD1. V shed 6 bases, J shed 3 bases, and the junction held 8 bases outside the gene matches. Germline CDR1 and CDR2: DFQATT and SNEGSKA (reference sequence). The CDR3 is 13 residues long. Here the CDR3 DNA reads TGCAGTGCCGCCGGGGACAGCCACTACGAGCAGTACTTC. This translates into CSAAGDSHYEQYF.

This clonotype was seen at least ten times. This chain joins TRBV11-2 and TRBJ1-1, with D possibly being TRBD1 (5 bases). Trimming took off 3 bases at V and 4 bases at J, with 15 bases between the two ends. CDR1 and CDR2 from the germline V gene are SGHAT and FQNNGV. The CDR3 has 15 residues. CDR3 loop: CASSFRVRRGTEAFF. In DNA, the CDR3 is TGTGCCAGCAGCTTCAGGGTAAGGCGGGGCACTGAAGCTTTCTTT. Supplemented by reference TRBV11-2 and TRBJ1-1, the full variable domain reads EAGVAQSPRYKIIEKRQSVAFWCNPISGHATLYWYQQILGQGPKLLIQFQNNGVVDDSQLPKDRFSAERLKGVDSTLKIQPAKLEDSAVYLCASSFRVRRGTEAFFGQGTRLTVV.

The V and J genes are TRBV15 and TRBJ2-7, with TRBD1 identical over 7 bases. Germline V lookup: CDR1 LNHNV, CDR2 YYDKDF (reference sequence). The junction had 4 bases not matched to a gene; V was cut back by 2 bases and J by 3 bases. This CDR3 has 14 residues. The CDR3 DNA is TGTGCCACCAGCAGACAGGGGGTAGTCTACGAGCAGTACTTC. This gives the protein CATSRQGVVYEQYF.

Only a few counts were recorded for this clonotype. This chain joins TRBV7-9 and TRBJ1-4; the D gene is possibly TRBD1 (5 bases). This CDR3 has 18 amino acids. Germline loops: CDR1 SEHNR, CDR2 FQNEAQ (reference sequence). The V end lost 0 bases, the J end lost 1 base, and 15 bases lay between the germline ends. CDR3 sequence reads: CASSLASGRGQTNEKLFF. For the CDR3, the DNA is TGTGCCAGCAGCTTAGCTAGCGGCCGCGGACAAACTAATGAAAAACTGTTTTTT.

This clonotype was recorded a few times. The V gene is TRBV12-3 or TRBV12-4, the J gene TRBJ2-2; D remains ambiguous. The CDR3 is 14 amino acids. V lost 5 bases and J 5 bases, leaving 12 bases between the germline ends. As DNA, the CDR3 is TGTGCCAGCAGTCTAGAAAGTTCGACCGGGGAGCTGTTTTTT. Its translation is CASSLESSTGELFF.

This clonotype came up many times. The chain couples TRBV15 to TRBJ1-5; D not resolved. Germline-derived CDR1 and CDR2 are LNHNV and YYDKDF (reference sequence). V lost 3 bases and J lost 0, with 12 bases in between. The CDR3 contains 16 residues. This CDR3 is CATSSGTYTSNQPQHF. CDR3 DNA sequence: TGTGCCACCAGCAGCGGAACGTACACTAGCAATCAGCCCCAGCATTTT. Variable domain in full (rest from reference TRBV15 and TRBJ1-5): DAMVIQNPRYQVTQFGKPVTLSCSQTLNHNVMYWYQQKSSQAPKLLFHYYDKDFNNEADTPDNFQSRRPNTSFCFLDIRSPGLGDTAMYLCATSSGTYTSNQPQHFGDGTRLSIL.

This clonotype was seen ten or more times. This chain uses TRBV28 with TRBJ2-7; tentatively, D is TRBD2 (5 bases). The V end was cut by 5 bases, the J end by 2 bases, with 16 bases between. Germline V lookup: CDR1 MDHEN, CDR2 SYDVKM. The CDR3 covers 15 residues. CDR3 in amino acids: CASSKARGWPYEQYF. DNA for the CDR3: TGTGCCAGCAGTAAAGCACGCGGGTGGCCCTACGAGCAGTACTTC.

This clonotype was observed at least ten times. V and J are TRBV11-1 and TRBJ1-1; D remains unclear. The CDR3 length is 13 residues. V dropped 3 bases and J dropped 0 bases, with 5 bases sitting between them. Germline V gene lookup returns CDR1 SGHAT and CDR2 FQDESV (reference sequence). As DNA, the CDR3 is TGTGCCAGCAGCTTGCGGTTGAACACTGAAGCTTTCTTT. It codes for CASSLRLNTEAFF.

On this clonotype: The junction does not match germline at one end; this may be a read error. In nucleotides, the CDR3 is TGTGCCAGCAGCCAACCGGGACAGGGGAACACTGAAACTTTCTTT. Translating it yields CASSQPGQGNTETFF. This chain joins TRBV4-2 and TRBJ1-1; 10 bases agree with TRBD1. This CDR3 has 15 amino acids. CDR1 and CDR2 from the germline V gene are LGHNA and YNFKEQ.